These T cell receptor beta chains were read from a single sample in a study of identical twins. TCRdb called the 5' RACE reads again in MiXCR, with one record for every CDR3 protein. The data hold 500,000 or so distinct CDR3 sequences, with 14% observed a single time. The data were also submitted as part of a second study, on yellow fever vaccine responses in identical twins.

The material sequenced was CD4+ T cells sorted from blood. These receptors were collected from a woman in her late teens or twenties in good health. CDR3s include the opening cysteine and the closing phenylalanine or tryptophan.

v_gene	j_gene	CDR3aa
TRBV5-6	TRBJ2-1	CASSLPSGTPHNEQFF
TRBV5-1	TRBJ2-5	CASSLSAAQTQYF
TRBV12-3/TRBV12-4	TRBJ2-3	CASSLKRGGTDTQYF
TRBV20-1	TRBJ1-6	CSANLGQPDSPLHF
TRBV5-1	TRBJ2-2	CASSFGYGTGELFF
TRBV28	TRBJ2-3	CASSRGLAGGQGSDTQYF
TRBV28	TRBJ2-5	CASRLSGTETQYF
TRBV5-1	TRBJ2-1	CASSLEAGRGGNEQFF
TRBV24-1	TRBJ2-5	CATSGPLGGQETQYF
TRBV7-8	TRBJ2-1	CASSLPGTAFYNEQFF
TRBV3-1	TRBJ2-3	CASSQGPFGPDTQYF
TRBV7-9	TRBJ2-4	CASSIVGGNIQYF
TRBV6-4	TRBJ2-6	CASKGTRASGANVLTF
TRBV7-8	TRBJ2-7	CASSLQGLGSSYEQYF
TRBV19	TRBJ2-3	CASSSGQGPDTQYF
TRBV5-4	TRBJ2-7	CASSTRTGLYEQYF
TRBV12-3/TRBV12-4	TRBJ2-3	CACSSGRGGLKSTDTQYF
TRBV5-1	TRBJ1-6	CASSLNLGNSPLHF
TRBV15	TRBJ2-5	CATSTGAGGVQETQYF
TRBV7-9	TRBJ2-7	CASSTVGGHEQYF
TRBV20-1	TRBJ1-4	CSANRGVGEKLFF
TRBV5-1	TRBJ2-5	CASSLTSGNLETQYF
TRBV13	TRBJ2-4	CASSPQGRGIENIQYF
TRBV6-1	TRBJ2-5	CASRGTREYQETQYF
TRBV5-1	TRBJ2-7	CASSPEGPWSYEQYF
TRBV6-6	TRBJ1-1	CASSYDGYTEAFF
TRBV29-1	TRBJ2-1	CSVETGDTGYNEQFF
TRBV13	TRBJ2-7	CASSLQGVEQYF
TRBV5-8	TRBJ2-1	CASSLAQLAASYNEQFF
TRBV11-3	TRBJ2-2	CASSLGLRGITGELFF
TRBV12-3/TRBV12-4	TRBJ2-1	CASSFSSGRATPEQFF
TRBV15	TRBJ2-5	CATSRVPRKTQYF
TRBV20-1	TRBJ2-7	CSPKSGGRPEQYF
TRBV14	TRBJ2-2	CASSRIRNRGRTGELFF
TRBV10-3	TRBJ2-1	CAIGRGTDNEQFF
TRBV2	TRBJ2-3	CASRGGGAGAQGTQYF
TRBV20-1	TRBJ2-7	CSARPGTKGTYEQYF
TRBV5-1	TRBJ2-7	CASSKRDREQYF
TRBV21-1	TRBJ2-2	CASSTAGTLGTGELFF
TRBV2	TRBJ2-5	CASNQKTIQETQYF
TRBV25-1	TRBJ2-1	CASKSLASSSYNEQFF
TRBV12-3/TRBV12-4	TRBJ2-2	CASRYRDPSNTGELFF
TRBV7-2	TRBJ2-7	CASSLRGGRDEQYF
TRBV2	TRBJ2-5	CASRADRGRLYQETQCF
TRBV6-2/TRBV6-3	TRBJ2-7	CASKLTASSYEQYF
TRBV11-2	TRBJ2-4	CASSLYPTYGSSAPKNIQYF
TRBV12-3/TRBV12-4	TRBJ1-2	CASTSGDDPIYGYTF
TRBV6-1	TRBJ2-6	CASSALSSGANVLTF
TRBV5-1	TRBJ2-7	CASSLDFYEQYF